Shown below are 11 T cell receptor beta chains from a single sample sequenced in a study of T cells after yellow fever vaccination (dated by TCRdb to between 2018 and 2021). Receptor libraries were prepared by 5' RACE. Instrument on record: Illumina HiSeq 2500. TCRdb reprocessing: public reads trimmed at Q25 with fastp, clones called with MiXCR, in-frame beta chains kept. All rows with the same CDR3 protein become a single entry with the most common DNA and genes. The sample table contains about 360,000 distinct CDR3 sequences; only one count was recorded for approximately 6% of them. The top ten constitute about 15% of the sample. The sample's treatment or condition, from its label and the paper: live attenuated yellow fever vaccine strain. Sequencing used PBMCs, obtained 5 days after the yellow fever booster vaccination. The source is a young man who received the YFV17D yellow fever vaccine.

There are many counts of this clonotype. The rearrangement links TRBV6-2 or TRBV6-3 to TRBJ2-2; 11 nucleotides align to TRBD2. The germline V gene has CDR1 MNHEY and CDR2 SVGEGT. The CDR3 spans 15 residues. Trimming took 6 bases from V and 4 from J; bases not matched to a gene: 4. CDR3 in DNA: TGTGCCAGCAGCGTAGCGGGAGGGAGCACCGGGGAGCTGTTTTTT. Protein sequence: CASSVAGGSTGELFF.

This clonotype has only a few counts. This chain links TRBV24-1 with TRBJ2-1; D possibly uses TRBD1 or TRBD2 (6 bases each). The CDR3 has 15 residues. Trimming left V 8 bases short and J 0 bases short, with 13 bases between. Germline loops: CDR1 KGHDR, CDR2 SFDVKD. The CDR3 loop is CATTEGGSSYNEQFF. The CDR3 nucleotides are TGTGCCACCACAGAGGGGGGATCCTCCTACAATGAGCAGTTCTTC.

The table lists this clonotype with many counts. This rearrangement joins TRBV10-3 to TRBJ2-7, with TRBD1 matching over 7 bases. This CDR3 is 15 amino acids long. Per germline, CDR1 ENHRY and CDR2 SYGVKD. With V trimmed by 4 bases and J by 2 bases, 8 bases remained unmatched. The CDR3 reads CAISGADRATYEQYF. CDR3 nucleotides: TGTGCCATCAGTGGCGCAGACAGGGCAACCTACGAGCAGTACTTC.

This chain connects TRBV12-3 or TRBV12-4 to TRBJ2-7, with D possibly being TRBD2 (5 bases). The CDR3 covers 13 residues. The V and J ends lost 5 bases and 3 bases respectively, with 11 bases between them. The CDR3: CASSVEGGYEQYF. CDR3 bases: TGTGCCAGCAGTGTAGAGGGCGGCTACGAGCAGTACTTC.

For the CDR3, the DNA is TGTGCCAGCAGTTGGCGACTCTCCTACGAGCAGTACTTC. Translating gives CASSWRLSYEQYF. The chain couples TRBV6-2 or TRBV6-3 to TRBJ2-7; no reliable D call. The V gene lost 4 bases and the J gene lost 0 bases, with 7 bases spanning the gap. This CDR3 region has 13 residues. The germline gives CDR1 MNHEY, CDR2 SVGEGT.

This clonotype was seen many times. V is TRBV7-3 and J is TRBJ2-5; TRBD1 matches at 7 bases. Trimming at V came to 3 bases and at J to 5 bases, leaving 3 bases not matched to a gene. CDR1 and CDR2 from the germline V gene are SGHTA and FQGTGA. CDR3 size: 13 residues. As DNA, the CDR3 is TGTGCCAGCAGCTTCGACAGGGAGGAGACCCAGTACTTC. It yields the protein CASSFDREETQYF. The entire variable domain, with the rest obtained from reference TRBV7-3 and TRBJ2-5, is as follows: GAGVSQTPSNKVTEKGKYVELRCDPISGHTALYWYRQSLGQGPEFLIYFQGTGAADDSGLPNDRFFAVRPEGSVSTLKIQRTERGDSAVYLCASSFDREETQYFGPGTRLLVL.

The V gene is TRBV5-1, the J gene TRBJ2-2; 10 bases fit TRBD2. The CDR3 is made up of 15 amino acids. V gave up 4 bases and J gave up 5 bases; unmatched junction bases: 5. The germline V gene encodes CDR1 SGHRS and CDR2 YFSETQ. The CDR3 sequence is CASSAGLADTGELFF. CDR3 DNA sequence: TGCGCCAGCAGCGCCGGACTAGCGGATACCGGGGAGCTGTTTTTT.

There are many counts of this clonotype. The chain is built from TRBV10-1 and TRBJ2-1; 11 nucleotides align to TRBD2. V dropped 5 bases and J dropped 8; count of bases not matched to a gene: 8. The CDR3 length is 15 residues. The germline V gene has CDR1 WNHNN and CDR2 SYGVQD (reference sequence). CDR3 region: CASSLAGGPRDEQFF. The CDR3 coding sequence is TGCGCCAGCAGTTTAGCGGGAGGGCCCCGCGATGAGCAGTTCTTC.

The chain's CDR3 is CASSYGVGYEQYF. The DNA for the CDR3 is TGTGCCAGCAGCTACGGAGTGGGCTACGAGCAGTACTTC. This sequence joins TRBV12-3 or TRBV12-4 and TRBJ2-7; unclear D gene. The CDR3 has 13 amino acids. The V and J ends lost 6 bases and 3 bases respectively, with 12 bases between them.

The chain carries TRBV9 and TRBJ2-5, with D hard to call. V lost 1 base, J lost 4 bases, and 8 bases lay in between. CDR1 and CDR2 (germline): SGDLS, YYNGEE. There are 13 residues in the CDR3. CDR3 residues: CASSVRTGETQYF. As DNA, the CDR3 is TGTGCCAGCAGCGTAAGGACCGGAGAGACCCAGTACTTC. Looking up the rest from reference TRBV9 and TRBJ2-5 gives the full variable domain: DSGVTQTPKHLITATGQRVTLRCSPRSGDLSVYWYQQSLDQGLQFLIQYYNGEERAKGNILERFSAQQFPDLHSELNLSSLELGDSALYFCASSVRTGETQYFGPGTRLLVL.

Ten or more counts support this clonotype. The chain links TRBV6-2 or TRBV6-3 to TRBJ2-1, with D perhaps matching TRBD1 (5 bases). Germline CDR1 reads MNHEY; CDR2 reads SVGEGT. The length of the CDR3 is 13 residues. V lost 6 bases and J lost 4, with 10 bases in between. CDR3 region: CASRENRYNEQFF. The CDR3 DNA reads TGTGCCAGCAGAGAAAACAGGTACAATGAGCAGTTCTTC.